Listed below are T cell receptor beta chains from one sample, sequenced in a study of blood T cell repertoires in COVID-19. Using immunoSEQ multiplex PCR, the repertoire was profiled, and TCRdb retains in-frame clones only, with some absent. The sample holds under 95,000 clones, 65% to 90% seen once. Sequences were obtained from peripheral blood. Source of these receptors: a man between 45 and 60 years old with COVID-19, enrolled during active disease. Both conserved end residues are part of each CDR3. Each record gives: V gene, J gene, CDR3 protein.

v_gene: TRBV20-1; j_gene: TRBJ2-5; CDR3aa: CSVRGYETQYF
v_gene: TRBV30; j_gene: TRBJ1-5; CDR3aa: CAWSVGADQPQHF
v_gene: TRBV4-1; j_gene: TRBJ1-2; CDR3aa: CASSHLGRPGDGYTF
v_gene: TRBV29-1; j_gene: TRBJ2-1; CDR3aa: CSVVRGYNEQFF
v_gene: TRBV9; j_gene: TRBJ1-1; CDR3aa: CASSERVNTEAFF
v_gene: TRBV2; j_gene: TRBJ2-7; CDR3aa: CASVQGQAYEQYF
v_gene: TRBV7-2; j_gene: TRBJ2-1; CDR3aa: CASSLAGTSYNEQFF
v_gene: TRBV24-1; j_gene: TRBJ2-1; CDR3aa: CATSDGGIASGEQFF
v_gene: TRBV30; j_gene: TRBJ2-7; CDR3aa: CAGSVRDTEPYEQYF
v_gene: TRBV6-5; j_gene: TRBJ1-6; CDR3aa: CASSYRRGSYNSPLHF
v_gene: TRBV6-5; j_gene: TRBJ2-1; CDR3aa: CASSFLTSGRRNEQFF
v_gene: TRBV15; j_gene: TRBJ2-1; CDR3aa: CAASRLQGGVYNEQFF
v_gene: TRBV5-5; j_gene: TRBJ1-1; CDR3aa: CASRLGGNTEAFF
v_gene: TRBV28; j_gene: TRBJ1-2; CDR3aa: CASSQAGHGGNYGYTF
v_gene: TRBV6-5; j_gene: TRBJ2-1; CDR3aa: CASSRSEGVYNEQFF
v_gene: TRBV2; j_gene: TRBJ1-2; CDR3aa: CASTLGQPSLYGYTF
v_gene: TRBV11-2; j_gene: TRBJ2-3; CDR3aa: CASSRYGQSDRGRGDTQYF
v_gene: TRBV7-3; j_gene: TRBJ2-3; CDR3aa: CASSLRGTSGSTDTQYF
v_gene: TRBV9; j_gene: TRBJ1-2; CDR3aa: CASSPAGGSGYTF
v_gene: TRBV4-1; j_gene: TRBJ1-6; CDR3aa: CASSQDVQGANNSPLHF
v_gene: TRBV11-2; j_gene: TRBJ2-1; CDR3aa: CASSLGWTSIEQFF
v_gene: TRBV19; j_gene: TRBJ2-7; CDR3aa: CASSRGTGRSGDEQYF
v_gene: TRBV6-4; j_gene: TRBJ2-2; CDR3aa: CASSRSGTGENTGELFF
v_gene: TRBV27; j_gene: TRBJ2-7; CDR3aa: CASSFGQGINEQYF
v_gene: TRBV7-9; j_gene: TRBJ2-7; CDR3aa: CASSPGLAGGYEQYF
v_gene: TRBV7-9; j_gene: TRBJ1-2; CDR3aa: CASSRENYGYTF
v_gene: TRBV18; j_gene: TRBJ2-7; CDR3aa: CASSPDEARYEQYF
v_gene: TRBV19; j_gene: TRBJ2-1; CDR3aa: CASSIPGLASGDEQFF
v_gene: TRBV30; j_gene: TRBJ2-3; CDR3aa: CAWHSGSLLDTQYF
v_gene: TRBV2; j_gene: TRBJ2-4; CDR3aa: CASSDGTGDIQYF
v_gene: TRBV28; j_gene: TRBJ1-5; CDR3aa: CASSPGGNQPQHF
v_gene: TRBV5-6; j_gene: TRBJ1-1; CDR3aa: CASSLEQGNTEAFF
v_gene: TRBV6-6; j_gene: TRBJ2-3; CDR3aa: CASSMLTSGGMHTQYF
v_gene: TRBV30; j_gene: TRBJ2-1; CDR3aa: CACRTSGYNEQFF
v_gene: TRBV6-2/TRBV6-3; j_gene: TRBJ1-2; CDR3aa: CASSYSSGPYGYTF
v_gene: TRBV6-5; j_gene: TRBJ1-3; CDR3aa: CASSYRPSSGNTIYF
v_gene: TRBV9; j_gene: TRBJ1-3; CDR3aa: CASSVGQTSGRNTIYF
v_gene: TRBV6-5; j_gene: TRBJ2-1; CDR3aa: CASSPGQGWNEQFF
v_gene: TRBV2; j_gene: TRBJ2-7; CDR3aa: CASGGTYEQYF
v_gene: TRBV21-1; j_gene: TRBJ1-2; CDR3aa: CASSGGDYGYTF
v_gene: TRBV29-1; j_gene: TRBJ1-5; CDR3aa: CSAGGPGNQPQHF
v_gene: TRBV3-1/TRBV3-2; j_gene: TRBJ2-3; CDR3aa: CASSQMQDRLQEQYF
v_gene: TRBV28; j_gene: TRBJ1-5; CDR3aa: CASSLRHSNQPQHF
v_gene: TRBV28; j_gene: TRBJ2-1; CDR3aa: CASNLVAGRPGEQFF
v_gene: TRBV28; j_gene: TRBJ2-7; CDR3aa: CASRPRGREVPSYEQYF
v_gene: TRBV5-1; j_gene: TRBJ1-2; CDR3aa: CASTPVVGAHGYTF
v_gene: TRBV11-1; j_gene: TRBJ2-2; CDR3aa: CASSPRTLRIGLFF
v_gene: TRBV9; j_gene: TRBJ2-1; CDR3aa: CASSVVQGTHNEQFF
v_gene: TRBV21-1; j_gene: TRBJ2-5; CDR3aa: CASSNGSGYEVVQETQYF
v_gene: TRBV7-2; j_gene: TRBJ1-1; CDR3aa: CASSPSYTEAFF
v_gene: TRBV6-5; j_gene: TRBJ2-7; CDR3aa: CASRIGLAGGYEQYF
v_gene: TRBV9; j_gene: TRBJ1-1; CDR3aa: CASSGGGGIGTEAFF
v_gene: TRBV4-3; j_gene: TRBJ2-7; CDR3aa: CASSRDRSYEQYF
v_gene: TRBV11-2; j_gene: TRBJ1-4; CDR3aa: CASSLGPGSNEKLFF
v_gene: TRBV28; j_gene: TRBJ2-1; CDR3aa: CASIISSGLGEQFF